Each of the 2 T cell receptor beta chains below was sequenced from the same sample in a study of T cells in Graves' hyperthyroidism and ophthalmopathy. Amplification of TCR beta CDR3 regions used RNA as the template. First-round RT-PCR with HTBI primers amplified the TCR CDR3 region. TCRdb passed the multiplex PCR reads through MiXCR, listing each CDR3 protein once. The data contain approximately 200,000 distinct CDR3 sequences, around 19% of them singletons. The sample taken for sequencing was blood. The receptors derive from a man aged 40-49 years with Graves' hyperthyroidism.

This clonotype was seen at least ten times. The chain links TRBV20-1 to TRBJ2-2, with D hard to call. Germline lookup yields CDR1 DFQATT and CDR2 SNEGSKA (reference sequence). CDR3 length equals 12 residues. V was shortened by 3 bases and J by 2 bases, with 4 bases between the two germline ends. CDR3 sequence (DNA): TGCAGTGCTAGCAGCAACACCGGGGAGCTGTTTTTT. Protein: CSASSNTGELFF.

This clonotype showed up many times. The V and J genes are TRBV4-3 and TRBJ1-1, with D unresolved. The CDR3 consists of 12 residues. The V gene's germline CDR1 is LGHNA and CDR2 YSLEER. Trimming took 2 bases from V and 4 from J, leaving 5 bases between them. The DNA of the CDR3 is TGCGCCAGCAGCCAAATAGGCACTGAAGCTTTCTTT. This encodes CASSQIGTEAFF.